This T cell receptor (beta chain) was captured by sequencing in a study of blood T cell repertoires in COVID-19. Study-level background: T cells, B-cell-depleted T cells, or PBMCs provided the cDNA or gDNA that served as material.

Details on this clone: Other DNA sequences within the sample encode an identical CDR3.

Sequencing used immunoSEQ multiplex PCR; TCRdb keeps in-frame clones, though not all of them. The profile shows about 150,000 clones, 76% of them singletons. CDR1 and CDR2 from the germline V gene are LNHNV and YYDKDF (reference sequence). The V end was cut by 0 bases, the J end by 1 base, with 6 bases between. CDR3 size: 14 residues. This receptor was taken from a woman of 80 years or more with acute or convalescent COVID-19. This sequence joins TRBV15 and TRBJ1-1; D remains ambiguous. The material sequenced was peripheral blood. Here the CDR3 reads CATSRDRGNTEAFF. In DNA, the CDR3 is TGTGCCACCAGCAGAGATCGCGGGAACACTGAAGCTTTCTTT.